These 24 T cell receptor beta chains originate from one sample sequenced in a study of identical twins. TCRdb re-called the 5' RACE reads through MiXCR, storing one row per CDR3 protein. The data contain 600,000 to 850,000 distinct CDR3 sequences, 15% to 20% of them seen just once; the ten biggest clones take up 13%. The same data also went into a second study, on T cells expressing NK-cell markers.

Material for sequencing was PBMCs. The receptors come from a woman between 18 and 29 years old in good health.

This clonotype was counted ten times or more. This chain uses TRBV12-3 or TRBV12-4 with TRBJ2-5, with D uncertain. The CDR3 covers 11 residues. Between the trimmed V and J ends, which lost 5 bases and 3 bases, there was a span of 4 bases. The CDR3 reads CASSIKETQYF. The CDR3 bases are TGTGCCAGCAGTATCAAAGAGACCCAGTACTTC.

The CDR3 reads CAISRSRGASYGYTF. DNA of the CDR3: TGTGCCATCAGCCGGTCAAGGGGGGCATCCTATGGCTACACCTTC. This chain uses TRBV10-3 with TRBJ1-2, with D tentatively TRBD1 (6 bases). V lost 6 bases, J lost 4 bases, and 18 bases lay in between. From germline, CDR1 is ENHRY and CDR2 SYGVKD. CDR3 size: 15 residues.

This chain uses TRBV12-3 or TRBV12-4 with TRBJ2-5, with D tentatively TRBD2 (6 bases). The V and J ends lost 3 bases and 4 bases respectively, with 15 bases between them. The CDR3 runs 15 residues. CDR3 loop: CASSFFGGQGETQYF. CDR3 DNA: TGTGCCAGCAGTTTCTTCGGAGGGCAGGGAGAGACCCAGTACTTC.

This clonotype was detected only a few times. V gene TRBV12-3 or TRBV12-4 combines with J gene TRBJ2-5; D not resolved. Deletions cut 7 bases from V and 2 bases from J, with 14 bases between. This CDR3 spans 14 amino acids. The CDR3 nucleotides read TGTGCCAGCAACTCGGTCCCGAAGCAAGAGACCCAGTACTTC. This gives the protein CASNSVPKQETQYF.

The J gene is TRBJ2-7, the V gene TRBV9, with a possible D match to TRBD2 (7 bases). Germline values: CDR1 SGDLS, CDR2 YYNGEE. There are 13 residues in the CDR3. The V and J ends lost 4 bases and 5 bases respectively, with 13 bases between them. The DNA for the CDR3 is TGTGCCAGCAGCCCTAGGGGGGGTGACGAGCAGTACTTC. Its translation: CASSPRGGDEQYF.

There are a few counts of this clonotype. The rearrangement joins TRBV6-5 to TRBJ2-3; 10 nucleotides align to TRBD2. Per germline, CDR1 MNHEY and CDR2 SVGAGI. The CDR3 length is 14 residues. V lost 7 bases to trimming and J lost 6 bases; unmatched junction nucleotides: 7. As DNA, the CDR3 is TGTGCCAGCATGTTCAGCGGGAGGGGTGATACGCAGTATTTT. It codes for CASMFSGRGDTQYF.

The rearrangement joins TRBV12-3 or TRBV12-4 to TRBJ2-3, with 7 nucleotides matching TRBD2. The CDR3 totals 16 residues. J was trimmed by 2 bases and V by 7 bases; bases with no gene match: 12. DNA for the CDR3: TGTGCCAGCACCAAGGGGCGGGGGACCTTCACAGATACGCAGTATTTT. Residues: CASTKGRGTFTDTQYF.

There are a few counts of this clonotype. This sequence joins TRBV20-1 and TRBJ1-5; 7 nucleotides line up with TRBD1. Germline-derived CDR1 and CDR2 are DFQATT and SNEGSKA (reference sequence). V shed 5 bases and J 6 bases; nucleotides not matched to a gene: 10. The CDR3 spans 14 residues. CDR3 sequence: CSAYRQGGSQPQHF. CDR3 bases: TGCAGTGCTTATCGACAGGGAGGTAGTCAGCCCCAGCATTTT.

V usage is TRBV6-1 and J usage is TRBJ2-7; 10 nucleotides align to TRBD2. The germline gives CDR1 MNHNS, CDR2 SASEGT. CDR3 length: 16 amino acids. V shed 5 bases and J 1 base; nucleotides not matched to a gene: 8. CDR3 in amino acids: CASSPSSGRVSYEQYF. Here the CDR3 DNA reads TGTGCCAGCAGTCCCTCTAGCGGGAGAGTGTCCTACGAGCAGTACTTC.

This clonotype has a handful of counts. The CDR3: CSAARTAQETQYF. CDR3 DNA: TGCAGTGCTGCCCGGACAGCGCAAGAGACCCAGTACTTC. The rearrangement links TRBV20-1 to TRBJ2-5, with D perhaps TRBD1 (6 bases). Trimming took 5 bases from V and 2 from J, leaving 12 bases between them. CDR1 and CDR2 (germline): DFQATT, SNEGSKA (reference sequence). The CDR3 extends over 13 amino acids.

This clonotype was seen more than once but under ten times. J is TRBJ2-4 and V is TRBV12-3 or TRBV12-4, with 9 positions matching TRBD2. The CDR3 contains 19 residues. The trim removed 4 bases at V and 1 base at J, leaving 14 bases unmatched. The CDR3 DNA sequence: TGTGCCAGCAGTTCCCTGGGTCGTGTAAGCGGGAGGGCCAAAAACATTCAGTACTTC. Translated, it gives CASSSLGRVSGRAKNIQYF.

The genes are TRBV29-1 and TRBJ1-2; tentative D call: TRBD1 (5 bases). Trimming stripped 6 bases from V and 2 bases from J, with 16 bases between. The CDR3 runs 14 residues. CDR1 and CDR2 from the germline V gene are SQVTM and ANQGSEA. CDR3 loop: CSVAPTVPNYGYTF. The CDR3, as DNA: TGCAGCGTCGCCCCGACAGTCCCGAACTATGGCTACACCTTC. The full variable domain, in which reference TRBV29-1 and TRBJ1-2 provide the parts outside the CDR3, is SAVISQKPSRDICQRGTSLTIQCQVDSQVTMMFWYRQQPGQSLTLIATANQGSEATYESGFVIDKFPISRPNLTFSTLTVSNMSPEDSSIYLCSVAPTVPNYGYTFGSGTRLTVV.

V usage is TRBV10-3 and J usage is TRBJ1-5, with D hard to call. Trimming stripped 3 bases from V and 5 bases from J, with 14 bases between. The CDR3 consists of 15 residues. Germline V gives CDR1 ENHRY, CDR2 SYGVKD. Written as DNA, the CDR3 is TGTGCCATCAGTGACAGGAGTCTTGGGGATCAGCCCCAGCATTTT. Amino acids: CAISDRSLGDQPQHF.

This rearrangement joins TRBV6-1 to TRBJ2-2; D gene unclear. This CDR3 comprises 16 residues. The ends were cut back, 6 bases at V and 3 bases at J, with 17 bases in the middle. Germline V gene sequence: CDR1 MNHNS, CDR2 SASEGT. The CDR3 DNA reads as TGTGCCAGCAGCTCCGCTCTGGCGGCGTACACCGGGGAGCTGTTTTTT. Encoded protein: CASSSALAAYTGELFF.

This sequence joins TRBV20-1 and TRBJ1-6; no reliable D call. The V end lost 0 bases, the J end lost 11 bases, and 11 bases lay between the germline ends. From germline, CDR1 is DFQATT and CDR2 SNEGSKA (reference sequence). There are 13 residues in the CDR3. This chain's CDR3 is CSARDRRGPPLHF. The CDR3 region has the DNA TGCAGTGCTAGAGACAGACGAGGTCCACCCCTCCACTTT.

Only a few counts were recorded for this clonotype. V and J are TRBV5-1 and TRBJ1-1; 8 nucleotides agree with TRBD1. The CDR3 consists of 12 residues. The trim removed 4 bases at V and 10 bases at J, leaving 6 bases unmatched. Germline CDR1 SGHRS, CDR2 YFSETQ. In DNA form, the CDR3 reads TGCGCCAGCAGCGTGACAGGGGATGGAGCTTTCTTT. Amino acids: CASSVTGDGAFF.

The chain carries TRBV10-3 and TRBJ2-2; 8 positions match TRBD1. Germline-derived CDR1 and CDR2 are ENHRY and SYGVKD. The V gene end was trimmed by 3 bases and the J gene end by 1 base; junction bases not matched to a gene: 7. This CDR3 is built from 17 residues. Here the CDR3 reads CAISDKRQGKNTGELFF. For the CDR3, the DNA is TGTGCCATCAGTGATAAGAGACAGGGGAAGAACACCGGGGAGCTGTTTTTT.

This chain connects TRBV5-1 to TRBJ2-7; 11 positions agree with TRBD2. The CDR3 contains 17 residues. V gave up 4 bases and J gave up 2 bases; unmatched junction bases: 11. The germline CDR1 and CDR2 sequences are SGHRS and YFSETQ. The CDR3 DNA is TGCGCCAGCAGCCCGCCGGATAGCGGGGGGGGAACCTACGAGCAGTACTTC. As protein: CASSPPDSGGGTYEQYF. The full variable domain, with the rest looked up from reference TRBV5-1 and TRBJ2-7, is KAGVTQTPRYLIKTRGQQVTLSCSPISGHRSVSWYQQTPGQGLQFLFEYFSETQRNKGNFPGRFSGRQFSNSRSEMNVSTLELGDSALYLCASSPPDSGGGTYEQYFGPGTRLTVT.

The rearrangement joins TRBV20-1 to TRBJ2-1; D gene ambiguous. Trimming removed 6 bases from V and 0 bases from J, with 15 bases in between. Germline V gene lookup returns CDR1 DFQATT and CDR2 SNEGSKA (reference sequence). This CDR3 is 15 amino acids long. The CDR3 DNA is TGCAGTGCGGAGAGATTCCCTTCCTCCTACAATGAGCAGTTCTTC. It translates to CSAERFPSSYNEQFF.

V and J are TRBV11-3 and TRBJ1-1, with D possibly matching TRBD1 (5 bases). The CDR3 has 14 residues. Per germline, CDR1 SGHNT and CDR2 YENEEA. V was clipped by 3 bases and J by 5 bases, with 13 bases between them. For the CDR3, the DNA is TGTGCCAGCAGCTTTCGAGGAGGGGCAACTGAAGCTTTCTTT. It yields the protein CASSFRGGATEAFF.

This clonotype showed up many times. The rearrangement joins TRBV20-1 to TRBJ2-3; 7 bases agree with TRBD1. The CDR3 has 13 amino acids. The junction had 9 bases not matched to a gene; V was cut back by 4 bases and J by 8 bases. Germline V CDR1 and CDR2: DFQATT, SNEGSKA (reference sequence). Here the CDR3 DNA reads TGCAGTGCTAAACCCCCTGACAGGGCTACGCAGTATTTT. This gives the protein CSAKPPDRATQYF.

This clonotype was seen a single time. V is TRBV6-2 or TRBV6-3 and J is TRBJ1-1; no reliable D call. The CDR3 is made up of 11 amino acids. The germline V and J ends were trimmed by 2 bases and 7 bases, with 5 bases remaining between them. Germline CDR1 reads MNHEY; CDR2 reads SVGEGT. This CDR3 reads CASSYINEAFF. The CDR3 DNA sequence: TGTGCCAGCAGTTACATCAATGAAGCTTTCTTT.

This clonotype has a handful of counts. The chain has TRBV6-1 and TRBJ1-3, with D uncertain. Trimming removed 6 bases at V and 1 base at J, with 10 bases between. CDR1 and CDR2 (germline): MNHNS, SASEGT. CDR3 length: 14 amino acids. As DNA, the CDR3 is TGTGCCAGCAGGAGTCGGGCTTCTGGAAACACCATATATTTT. Translated: CASRSRASGNTIYF.

This clonotype was counted a few times. The genes are TRBV7-9 and TRBJ1-1, with D possibly matching TRBD1 (6 bases). Trimming removed 5 bases from V and 6 bases from J, with 10 bases in between. Germline-derived CDR1 and CDR2 are SEHNR and FQNEAQ (reference sequence). The CDR3 has 12 amino acids. CDR3 protein: CASSATGSEAFF. The CDR3 DNA follows: TGTGCCAGCAGCGCAACAGGGTCTGAAGCTTTCTTT.